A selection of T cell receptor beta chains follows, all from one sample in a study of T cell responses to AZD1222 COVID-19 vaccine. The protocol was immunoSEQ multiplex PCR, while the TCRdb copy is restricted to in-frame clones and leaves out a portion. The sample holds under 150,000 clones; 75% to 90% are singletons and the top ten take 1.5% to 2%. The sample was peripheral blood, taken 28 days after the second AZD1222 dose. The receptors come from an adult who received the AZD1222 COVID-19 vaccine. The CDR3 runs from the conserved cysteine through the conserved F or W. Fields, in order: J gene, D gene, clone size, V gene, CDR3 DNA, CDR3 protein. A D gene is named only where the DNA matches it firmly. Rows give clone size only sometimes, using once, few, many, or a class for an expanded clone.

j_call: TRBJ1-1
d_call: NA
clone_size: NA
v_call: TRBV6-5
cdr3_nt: TGTGCCACTCTAAAGGGAGGGCTGGTTGAAGCTTTCTTT
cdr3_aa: CATLKGGLVEAFF

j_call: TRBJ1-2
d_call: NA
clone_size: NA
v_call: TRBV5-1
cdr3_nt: TGCGCCAGCAGCCAGGCGAACGGGGGCTATGGCTACACCTTC
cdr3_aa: CASSQANGGYGYTF

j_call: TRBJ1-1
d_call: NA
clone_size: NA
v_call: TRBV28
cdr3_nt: TGTGCCAGCAGTTCGGGAGGGAGGAACACTGAAGCTTTCTTT
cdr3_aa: CASSSGGRNTEAFF

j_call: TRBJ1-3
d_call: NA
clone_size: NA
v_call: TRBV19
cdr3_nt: TGTGCCAGTAGTCACTCTGGAAACACCATATATTTT
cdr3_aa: CASSHSGNTIYF

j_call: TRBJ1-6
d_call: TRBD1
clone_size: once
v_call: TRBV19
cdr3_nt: TGTGCCAGTAGTCTGGACAGGGTGAGTTCACCCCTCCACTTT
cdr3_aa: CASSLDRVSSPLHF

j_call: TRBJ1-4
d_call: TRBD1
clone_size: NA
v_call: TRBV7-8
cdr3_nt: TGTGCCAGCAGGGCGGGGACAGGGCCGAATGAAAAACTGTTTTTT
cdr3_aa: CASRAGTGPNEKLFF

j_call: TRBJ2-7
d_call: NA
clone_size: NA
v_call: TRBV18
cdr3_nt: TGTGCCAGCTCACCACGGACGGTCAGAGGGGAGCAGTACTTC
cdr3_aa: CASSPRTVRGEQYF

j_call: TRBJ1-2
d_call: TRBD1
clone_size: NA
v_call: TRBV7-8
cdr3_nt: TGTGCCAGCAGCGAGACAGGGAAGCAGCGTGGCTACACCTTC
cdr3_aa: CASSETGKQRGYTF

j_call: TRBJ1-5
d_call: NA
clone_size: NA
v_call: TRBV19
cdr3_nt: TGTGCCAGTAGCCGTTCTGAGCTGGGGCGGCAGCCCCAGCATTTT
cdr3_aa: CASSRSELGRQPQHF

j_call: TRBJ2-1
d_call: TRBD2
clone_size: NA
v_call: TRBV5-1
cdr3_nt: TGCGCCAGCAGCCAAACTAGCGGGAGTGGAAATGAGCAGTTCTTC
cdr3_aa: CASSQTSGSGNEQFF

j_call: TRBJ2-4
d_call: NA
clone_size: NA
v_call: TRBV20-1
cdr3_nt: TGCAGTGCTAGTGGGCAGGGTTTCAACATTCAGTACTTC
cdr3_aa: CSASGQGFNIQYF

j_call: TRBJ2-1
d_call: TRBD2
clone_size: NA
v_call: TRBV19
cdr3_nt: TGTGCCAGTAGTATCGGGCTAGCGGGAGGAGGCAATGAGCAGTTCTTC
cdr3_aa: CASSIGLAGGGNEQFF

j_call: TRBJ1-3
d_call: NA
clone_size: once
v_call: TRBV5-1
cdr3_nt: TGCGCCAGCAGTTATGACGAAATCTTAAGCTCTGGAAACACCATATATTTT
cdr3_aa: CASSYDEILSSGNTIYF

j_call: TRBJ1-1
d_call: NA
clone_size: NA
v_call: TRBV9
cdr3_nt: TGTGCCAGCAGCGTTATTGTGGGGGCTTCTGAAGCTTTCTTT
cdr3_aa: CASSVIVGASEAFF

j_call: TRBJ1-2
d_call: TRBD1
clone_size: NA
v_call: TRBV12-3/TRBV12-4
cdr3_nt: TGTGCCAGCAGTTTTGACAGGGCCTATGGCTACACCTTC
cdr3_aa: CASSFDRAYGYTF

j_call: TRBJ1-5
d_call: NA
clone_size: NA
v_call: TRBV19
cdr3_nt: TGTGCCAGTAGTATTGGGGCGCCCGTCAATCAGCCCCAGCATTTT
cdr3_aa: CASSIGAPVNQPQHF

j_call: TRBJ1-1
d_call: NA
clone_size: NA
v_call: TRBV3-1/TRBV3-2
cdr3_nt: TGTGCCAGCAGCCAAGGGCGCGGATCTGAAGCTTTCTTT
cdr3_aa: CASSQGRGSEAFF

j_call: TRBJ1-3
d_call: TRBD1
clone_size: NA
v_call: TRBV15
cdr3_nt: TGTGCCACCAGCAGTGGACAGGGCTCTGGAAACACCATATATTTT
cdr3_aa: CATSSGQGSGNTIYF

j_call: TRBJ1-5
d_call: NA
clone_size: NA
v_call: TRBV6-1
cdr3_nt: TGTGCCAGCAACAAAAGGGGGGGCAATCAGCCCCAGCATTTT
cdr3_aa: CASNKRGGNQPQHF

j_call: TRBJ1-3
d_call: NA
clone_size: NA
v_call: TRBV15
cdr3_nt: TGTGCCACCAGCAGACAGAAGACTGGAAACACCATATATTTT
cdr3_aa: CATSRQKTGNTIYF

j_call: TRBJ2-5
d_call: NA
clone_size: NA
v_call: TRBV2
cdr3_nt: TGTGCCAGCAGTCGGGACCTAAACCAAGAGACCCAGTACTTC
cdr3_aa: CASSRDLNQETQYF

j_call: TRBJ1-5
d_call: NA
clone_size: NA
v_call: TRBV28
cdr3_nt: TGTGCCAGCCGGTGGGGGGGCGCCTCCAATCAGCCCCAGCATTTT
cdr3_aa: CASRWGGASNQPQHF

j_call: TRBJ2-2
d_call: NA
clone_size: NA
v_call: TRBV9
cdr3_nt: TGTGCCAGCAGCGTAGAGGCAGGGGTGGCCGGGGAGCTGTTTTTT
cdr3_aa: CASSVEAGVAGELFF

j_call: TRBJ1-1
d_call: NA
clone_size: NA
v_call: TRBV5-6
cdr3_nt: TGTGCCAGCAGCCCCAAACGGGATCTCGGCACTGAAGCTTTCTTT
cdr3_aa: CASSPKRDLGTEAFF

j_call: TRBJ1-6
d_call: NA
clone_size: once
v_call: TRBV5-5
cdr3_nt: TGTGCCAGCAGCTTGGGCCTGACCAACTCACCCCTCCACTTT
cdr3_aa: CASSLGLTNSPLHF